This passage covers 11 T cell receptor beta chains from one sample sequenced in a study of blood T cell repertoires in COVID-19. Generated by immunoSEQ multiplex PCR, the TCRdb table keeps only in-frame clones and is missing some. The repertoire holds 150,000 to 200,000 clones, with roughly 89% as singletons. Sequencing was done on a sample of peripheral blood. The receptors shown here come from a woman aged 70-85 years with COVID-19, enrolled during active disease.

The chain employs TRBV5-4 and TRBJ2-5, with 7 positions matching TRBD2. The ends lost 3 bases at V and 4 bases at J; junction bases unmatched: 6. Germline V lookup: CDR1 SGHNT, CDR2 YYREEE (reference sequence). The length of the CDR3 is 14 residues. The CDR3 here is CASSSWGGVETQYF. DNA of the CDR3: TGTGCCAGCAGCTCATGGGGGGGGGTAGAGACCCAGTACTTC.

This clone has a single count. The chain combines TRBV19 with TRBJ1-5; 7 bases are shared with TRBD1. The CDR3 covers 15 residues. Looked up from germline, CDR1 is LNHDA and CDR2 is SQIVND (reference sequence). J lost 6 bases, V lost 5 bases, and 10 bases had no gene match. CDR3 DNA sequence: TGTGCCAGTAGTGACTCGACAGGGATGGGTCAGCCCCAGCATTTT. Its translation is CASSDSTGMGQPQHF.

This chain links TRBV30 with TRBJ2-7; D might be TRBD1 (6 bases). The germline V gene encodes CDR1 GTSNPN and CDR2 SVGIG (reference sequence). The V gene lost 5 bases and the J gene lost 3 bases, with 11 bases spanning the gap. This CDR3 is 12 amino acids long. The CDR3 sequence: CAWQDSYYEQYF. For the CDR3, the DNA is TGTGCCTGGCAGGACAGCTACTACGAGCAGTACTTC.

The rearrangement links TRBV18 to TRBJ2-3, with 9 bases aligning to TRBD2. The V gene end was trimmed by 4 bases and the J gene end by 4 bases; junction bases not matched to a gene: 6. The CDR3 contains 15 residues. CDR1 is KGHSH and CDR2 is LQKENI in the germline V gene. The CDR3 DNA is TGTGCCAGCTCACTCGAAGCGGGGGGCGCAGATACGCAGTATTTT. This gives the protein CASSLEAGGADTQYF.

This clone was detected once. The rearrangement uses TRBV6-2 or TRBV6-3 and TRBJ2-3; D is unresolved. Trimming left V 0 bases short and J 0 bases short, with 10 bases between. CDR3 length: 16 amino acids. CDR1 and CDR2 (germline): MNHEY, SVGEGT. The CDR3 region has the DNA TGTGCCAGCAGTTACTCGGAGAGACTGAGCACAGATACGCAGTATTTT. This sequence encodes CASSYSERLSTDTQYF.

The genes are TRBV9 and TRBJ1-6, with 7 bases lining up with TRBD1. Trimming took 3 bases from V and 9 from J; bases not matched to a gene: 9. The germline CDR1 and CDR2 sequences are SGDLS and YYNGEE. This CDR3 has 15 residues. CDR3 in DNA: TGTGCCAGCAGCGAGATGACAGGGAGTTCTTCACCCCTCCACTTT. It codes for CASSEMTGSSSPLHF.

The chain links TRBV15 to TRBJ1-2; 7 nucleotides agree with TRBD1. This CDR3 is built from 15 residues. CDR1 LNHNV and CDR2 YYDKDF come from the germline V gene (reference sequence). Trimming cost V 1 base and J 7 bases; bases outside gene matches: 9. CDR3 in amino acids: CATSRGGGAGGGYTF. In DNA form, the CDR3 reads TGTGCCACCAGCAGAGGAGGGGGCGCGGGAGGTGGCTACACCTTC.

CDR3 in amino acids: CASRWGQGNQPQHF. CDR3 coding DNA: TGTGCCAGCAGGTGGGGACAGGGTAATCAGCCCCAGCATTTT. The chain carries TRBV6-5 and TRBJ1-5; TRBD1 matches 9 bases. The CDR3 runs to 14 residues. The germline gives CDR1 MNHEY, CDR2 SVGAGI. V gave up 6 bases and J gave up 4 bases; unmatched junction bases: 4.

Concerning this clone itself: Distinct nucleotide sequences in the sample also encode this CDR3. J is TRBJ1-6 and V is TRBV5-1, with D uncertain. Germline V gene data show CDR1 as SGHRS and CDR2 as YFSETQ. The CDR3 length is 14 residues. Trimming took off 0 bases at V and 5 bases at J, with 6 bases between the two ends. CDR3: CASSLGGDNSPLHF. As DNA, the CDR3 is TGCGCCAGCAGCTTGGGGGGAGATAATTCACCCCTCCACTTT.

The DNA for the CDR3 is TGTGCCAGCAGCTTGGCGACGGACACCAATTCACCCCTCCACTTT. It encodes CASSLATDTNSPLHF. This chain joins TRBV7-9 and TRBJ1-6; D may be TRBD1 (5 bases). This CDR3 contains 15 residues. Trimming cost V 3 bases and J 7 bases, with 13 bases left between them. Per the germline V gene, CDR1 is SEHNR and CDR2 is FQNEAQ (reference sequence).

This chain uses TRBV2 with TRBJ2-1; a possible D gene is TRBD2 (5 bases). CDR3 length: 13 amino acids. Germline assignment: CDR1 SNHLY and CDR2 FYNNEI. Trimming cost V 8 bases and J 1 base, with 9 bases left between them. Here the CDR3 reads CASASQSYNEQFF. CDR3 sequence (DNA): TGTGCCAGCGCTAGCCAATCCTACAATGAGCAGTTCTTC.